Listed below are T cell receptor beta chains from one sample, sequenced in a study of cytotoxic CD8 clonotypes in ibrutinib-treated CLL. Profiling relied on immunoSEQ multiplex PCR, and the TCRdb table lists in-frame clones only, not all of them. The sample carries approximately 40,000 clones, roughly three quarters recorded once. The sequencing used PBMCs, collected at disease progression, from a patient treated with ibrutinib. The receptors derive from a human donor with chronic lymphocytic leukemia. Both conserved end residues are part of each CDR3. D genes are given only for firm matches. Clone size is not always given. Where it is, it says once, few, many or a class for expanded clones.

TGTGCCAGCAGCTTACGACAGGGAACCTCCTACGAGCAGTACTTC CASSLRQGTSYEQYF TRBJ2-7 TRBV7-6 . TRBD1
TGTGCCACCAAAAGGGGGCCATCGGGCTATGGCTACACCTTC CATKRGPSGYGYTF TRBJ1-2 TRBV27 . TRBD1
TGTGCCAGCAGTTACTCGAGCGCAGGGGGCACCTATGGCTACACCTTC CASSYSSAGGTYGYTF TRBJ1-2 TRBV6-5 . TRBD1
TGTGCCAGCAGCCACAGATACGTGCGGACAGAAGCTTTCTTT CASSHRYVRTEAFF TRBJ1-1 TRBV14 once .
TGTGCCAGCAGTGCCCAGGAGTCGGGAGGGGGTGAGCAGTTCTTC CASSAQESGGGEQFF TRBJ2-1 TRBV6-4 . TRBD2
TGTGCCTGGAGTGTACAACTAAGCTCCTACAATGAGCAGTTCTTC CAWSVQLSSYNEQFF TRBJ2-1 TRBV30 few .
TGCGCCAGCAGCGATGACGGGAACTATGGCTACACCTTC CASSDDGNYGYTF TRBJ1-2 TRBV5-1 few .
TGTGCCAGCAGTGGGACAGTTTTTGGTTCACCCCTCCACTTT CASSGTVFGSPLHF TRBJ1-6 TRBV6-1 . .
TGTGCCAGCAGTCTATGGATGAACACCGGGGAGCTGTTTTTT CASSLWMNTGELFF TRBJ2-2 TRBV27 . .
TGTGCCAGCGGGACAGGGGCCACAGATACGCAGTATTTT CASGTGATDTQYF TRBJ2-3 TRBV9 . TRBD1